The TCR beta chain described here comes from a study of cytomegalovirus exposure and HLA in healthy donors. Study overall: HLA-typed donors contributed 80 million to 85 million unique TCRs, which were held in an early data release. Points from the study as a whole: Information on immune exposure was restricted to one variable (CMV serostatus). Trimming of TCR beta V- and J-genes showed a link, identified in a later analysis, to a missense DCLRE1C variant.

Concerning this clone itself: Its antigen remains unidentified.

The PCR made use of 60 Vbeta and 13 Jbeta primers. Assay: immunoSEQ multiplex PCR; the TCRdb copy retains only in-frame clones and omits some. This repertoire shows 53,000 or so clones, 65% to 80% found once; its top ten account for almost 7%. Trimming left V 4 bases short and J 13 bases short, with 16 bases between. The germline V gene has CDR1 SGHRS and CDR2 YFSETQ. CDR3 size: 12 residues. The sample consisted of PBMCs. The sequence derives from a young man in good health and CMV-seropositive. The chain links TRBV5-1 to TRBJ2-3; D is perhaps TRBD1 (5 bases). In nucleotides, the CDR3 is TGCGCCAGCAGCGGTGACAGATACGAGGAGTATTTT. It encodes CASSGDRYEEYF.